The rows below give T cell receptor beta chains drawn from one sample of a study of immune cell composition in non-small cell lung cancer. Method: immunoSEQ multiplex PCR; TCRdb's copy keeps in-frame clones and lacks some. The table shows about 2,400 clones, with roughly 86% occurring only once. Specimen: non-adjacent lung tissue. These receptors were collected from a human donor with non-small cell lung cancer. Each CDR3 is given with its conserved first and last residue. Fields, in order: D gene, clone size, V gene, J gene, CDR3 protein, CDR3 DNA. D genes are given only for firm matches. Rows give clone size only sometimes, using once, few, many, or a class for an expanded clone.

-	once	TRBV7-6	TRBJ2-2	CASSLRGANTGELFF	TGTGCCAGCAGCTTAAGAGGAGCGAACACCGGGGAGCTGTTTTTT
TRBD2	-	TRBV7-3	TRBJ2-4	CASSLELADIQYF	TGTGCCAGCAGCTTAGAACTAGCGGACATTCAGTACTTC
-	-	TRBV29-1	TRBJ1-1	CSVQTASNTEAFF	TGCAGCGTTCAGACAGCGTCTAACACTGAAGCTTTCTTT
TRBD2	few	TRBV5-4	TRBJ2-3	CASSLTKLAGVPDTQYF	TGTGCCAGCAGCTTGACTAAACTAGCGGGAGTTCCAGATACGCAGTATTTT
TRBD1	-	TRBV10-1	TRBJ1-1	CATQTGFQEAFF	TGCGCCACCCAGACAGGGTTCCAAGAAGCTTTCTTT
TRBD1	few	TRBV7-9	TRBJ1-6	CASSPGATGALNSPLHF	TGTGCCAGCAGCCCCGGGGCGACAGGGGCCTTAAATTCACCCCTCCACTTT
-	once	TRBV6-5	TRBJ1-2	CASSSAQGYYGYTF	TGTGCCAGCAGTTCCGCCCAGGGGTACTATGGCTACACCTTC
-	-	TRBV29-1	TRBJ1-2	CSVEVVARWGYTF	TGCAGCGTTGAAGTTGTTGCGCGGTGGGGCTACACCTTC
-	-	TRBV5-6	TRBJ1-1	CASSPGTHTEAFF	TGTGCCAGCAGCCCCGGGACACACACTGAAGCTTTCTTT
TRBD1	-	TRBV4-1	TRBJ1-2	CASSRGQELYGYTF	TGCGCCAGCAGCCGGGGACAGGAGCTCTATGGCTACACCTTC
-	-	TRBV27	TRBJ1-6	CASSPSLGVSYNSPLHF	TGTGCCAGCAGCCCCAGCCTCGGGGTCTCCTATAATTCACCCCTCCACTTT
TRBD1	-	TRBV6-5	TRBJ1-4	CASSYTTGGNEKLFF	TGTGCCAGCAGTTACACCACAGGGGGTAATGAAAAACTGTTTTTT
TRBD2	-	TRBV19	TRBJ2-2	CASSILPKAGGRSGELFF	TGTGCCAGTAGTATTCTCCCCAAAGCGGGGGGGCGGAGCGGGGAGCTGTTTTTT
-	-	TRBV4-1	TRBJ1-3	CASSQEARNSGNTIYF	TGCGCCAGCAGCCAAGAAGCCCGTAACTCTGGAAACACCATATATTTT
TRBD2	-	TRBV9	TRBJ2-3	CASSVIGGWVPDTQYF	TGTGCCAGCAGCGTGATCGGGGGGTGGGTTCCAGATACGCAGTATTTT
TRBD1	-	TRBV5-6	TRBJ2-1	CASRPQGDYNEQFF	TGTGCCAGCAGGCCACAGGGGGACTACAATGAGCAGTTCTTC
TRBD2	-	TRBV6-5	TRBJ2-5	CASSYGAGGRETQYF	TGTGCCAGCAGTTATGGGGCGGGGGGTCGGGAGACCCAGTACTTC
TRBD2	-	TRBV29-1	TRBJ2-2	CSVEPGGGEGTGELFF	TGCAGCGTTGAACCGGGGGGGGGCGAGGGGACCGGGGAGCTGTTTTTT
TRBD2	-	TRBV4-2	TRBJ2-7	CASSSSGTTTYEQYF	TGTGCCAGCAGCTCATCCGGGACTACAACCTACGAGCAGTACTTC
-	-	TRBV19	TRBJ2-4	CASSPRGYKNIQYF	TGTGCCAGTAGTCCAAGGGGATACAAAAACATTCAGTACTTC
TRBD2	-	TRBV9	TRBJ2-3	CASSVWGGSTDTQYF	TGTGCCAGCAGCGTTTGGGGGGGAAGCACAGATACGCAGTATTTT
TRBD2	-	TRBV28	TRBJ2-7	CAIAGGGELYEQYF	TGTGCCATCGCGGGGGGAGGGGAACTCTACGAGCAGTACTTC
-	-	TRBV18	TRBJ2-1	CASSRLGRGDEQFF	TGTGCCAGCTCACGGTTGGGGCGCGGGGATGAGCAGTTCTTC
TRBD1	-	TRBV29-1	TRBJ2-5	CSVDSETTGVIISQYF	TGCAGCGTTGACTCAGAAACGACAGGGGTTATCATATCCCAGTACTTC
TRBD2	-	TRBV5-6	TRBJ2-7	CASLSGGSYEQYF	TGTGCCAGCCTTTCGGGGGGCTCCTACGAGCAGTACTTC
-	-	TRBV30	TRBJ2-2	CAWSYKRTVGSGELFF	TGTGCCTGGAGTTATAAAAGGACAGTGGGGTCCGGGGAGCTGTTTTTT
-	once	TRBV5-6	TRBJ2-7	CASSSSQGYYEQYF	TGTGCCAGCAGCTCAAGCCAGGGATACTACGAGCAGTACTTC
TRBD2	-	TRBV5-1	TRBJ2-1	CASSFAGLAGVYNEQFF	TGCGCCAGCAGCTTCGCCGGGCTAGCGGGGGTTTACAATGAGCAGTTCTTC
TRBD1	-	TRBV14	TRBJ1-2	CASSQVRGKGYTF	TGTGCCAGCAGCCAAGTCAGGGGGAAAGGCTACACCTTC
-	-	TRBV27	TRBJ2-7	CASSSLGGLAGGLYEQYF	TGTGCCAGCAGTTCCCTCGGGGGGCTAGCTGGCGGGTTGTACGAGCAGTACTTC
TRBD1	-	TRBV29-1	TRBJ1-1	CSAEGGSREAFF	TGCAGCGCCGAAGGGGGCAGCAGAGAAGCTTTCTTT
-	-	TRBV29-1	TRBJ2-5	CSAQKSQETQYF	TGCAGCGCGCAGAAATCCCAAGAGACCCAGTACTTC
-	few	TRBV6-1	TRBJ1-6	CASSQAGEGSPLHF	TGTGCCAGCAGTCAAGCCGGGGAAGGTTCACCCCTCCACTTT
TRBD1	-	TRBV11-3	TRBJ2-2	CASSTSRTGRSGGELFF	TGTGCCAGCAGCACTTCCAGGACAGGGCGCTCGGGCGGGGAGCTGTTTTTT
-	-	TRBV18	TRBJ2-2	CASSFKGIDTGELFF	TGTGCCAGCTCATTTAAGGGGATCGACACCGGGGAGCTGTTTTTT
-	-	TRBV29-1	TRBJ1-5	CSAPGNQPQHF	TGCAGCGCGCCGGGGAATCAGCCCCAGCATTTT
TRBD1	-	TRBV7-9	TRBJ1-4	CASSFRTGQEKLFF	TGTGCCAGCAGCTTTAGGACAGGGCAGGAAAAACTGTTTTTT
TRBD1	-	TRBV11-1	TRBJ2-1	CASSPRGVPGARGNEQFF	TGTGCCAGCAGCCCTAGGGGAGTTCCCGGGGCCAGGGGGAATGAGCAGTTCTTC
TRBD2	-	TRBV4-2	TRBJ2-3	CASSQGLAGGPGTDTQYF	TGTGCCAGCAGCCAAGGACTAGCGGGAGGGCCGGGGACAGATACGCAGTATTTT
-	-	TRBV29-1	TRBJ2-7	CSVVTPGNEQYF	TGCAGCGTTGTTACCCCAGGGAACGAGCAGTACTTC
TRBD1	-	TRBV6-5	TRBJ2-5	CASSSTGVGRETQYF	TGTGCCAGCAGTTCCACAGGGGTGGGGAGAGAGACCCAGTACTTC
-	-	TRBV10-2	TRBJ1-2	CASSEAGNYGYTF	TGCGCCAGCAGTGAGGCGGGGAACTATGGCTACACCTTC
-	-	TRBV5-8	TRBJ1-1	CASSEGVWTEAFF	TGTGCCAGCAGCGAGGGGGTATGGACTGAAGCTTTCTTT
TRBD2	-	TRBV6-6	TRBJ2-3	CATKAGGEADTQYF	TGTGCCACCAAAGCGGGAGGGGAGGCAGATACGCAGTATTTT
TRBD1	-	TRBV7-2	TRBJ1-2	CASSLNRDSGYTF	TGTGCCAGCAGCTTAAACAGGGACAGTGGCTACACCTTC
TRBD1	-	TRBV4-1	TRBJ1-4	CASSQRQGAEEKLFF	TGCGCCAGCAGCCAGAGACAGGGGGCGGAGGAAAAACTGTTTTTT
-	few	TRBV6-1	TRBJ2-6	CATTVSSGANVLTF	TGTGCCACCACCGTTAGCTCTGGGGCCAACGTCCTGACTTTC
TRBD1	-	TRBV27	TRBJ1-2	CASSPGTGVNYGYTF	TGTGCCAGCAGTCCCGGGACAGGGGTAAACTATGGCTACACCTTC
TRBD1	-	TRBV30	TRBJ1-4	CAWSGQGADGEKLFF	TGTGCCTGGAGTGGGCAGGGGGCAGACGGTGAAAAACTGTTTTTT
-	once	TRBV6-5	TRBJ2-5	CASSYSRRAETQYF	TGTGCCAGCAGTTACTCGCGCAGGGCAGAGACCCAGTACTTC
TRBD1	-	TRBV9	TRBJ1-4	CASSVGQGGEKLFF	TGTGCCAGCAGCGTGGGACAGGGAGGTGAAAAACTGTTTTTT
TRBD2	-	TRBV19	TRBJ2-2	CASSTSGGRRTGELFF	TGTGCCAGTAGTACCTCGGGAGGGCGAAGGACCGGGGAGCTGTTTTTT
-	-	TRBV5-1	TRBJ2-2	CASSLWGENTGELFF	TGCGCCAGCAGCTTGTGGGGGGAGAACACCGGGGAGCTGTTTTTT